The 25 T cell receptor beta chains reported below all come from one sample, sequenced in a study of T cell repertoires in cytomegalovirus infection (dated by TCRdb to between 2017 and 2020). Sequencing relied on an Illumina HiSeq 1500. TCRdb ran its own pipeline on the public reads, namely fastp trimming at Q25 and MiXCR clone calling, and kept in-frame beta chains. Here each entry gathers all rows of one CDR3 protein and keeps the most common genes and DNA. The sample data list about 100,000 distinct CDR3 sequences, and 23% of these were observed just once. Clones ranked in the top ten supply 39% of the sample. The sample consisted of CD8+ T cells from PBMCs. The receptors were sampled from a human donor in good health (CMV status not recorded). Some clones in this sample may be carry-over from other donors' samples.

This clonotype was recorded many times. This chain links TRBV29-1 with TRBJ2-4; 12 bases are shared with TRBD2. The CDR3 runs 12 residues. Germline CDR1 SQVTM, CDR2 ANQGSEA. V trimming: 4 bases; J trimming: 8 bases; junction bases outside the gene matches: 0. CDR3 nucleotide sequence: TGCAGCGTTGGACTAGCGGGAGACATTCAGTACTTC. Translated: CSVGLAGDIQYF.

V and J are TRBV7-2 and TRBJ1-5; 8 nucleotides agree with TRBD1. This CDR3 region has 18 residues. From germline, CDR1 is SGHTA and CDR2 FQGNSA. V lost 5 bases and J lost 7; bases outside the gene matches: 19. The CDR3 DNA sequence: TGTGCCAGCAGCGTACTTGGACAGGGAGAGGGGCGCTGGCAGCCCCAGCATTTT. This translates into CASSVLGQGEGRWQPQHF.

This clonotype was counted ten times or more. This chain uses TRBV28 with TRBJ2-1; TRBD2 aligns across 10 bases. The CDR3 consists of 16 residues. From germline, CDR1 is MDHEN and CDR2 SYDVKM. V was pared by 6 bases and J by 5 bases, with 10 bases of the junction left unmatched. CDR3 in amino acids: CASSYGGLAVHNEQFF. In DNA, the CDR3 is TGTGCCAGCAGCTACGGAGGACTAGCGGTTCACAATGAGCAGTTCTTC.

This chain links TRBV5-4 with TRBJ1-6; TRBD1 agrees at 10 bases. V lost 0 bases to trimming and J lost 9 bases; unmatched junction nucleotides: 9. Germline CDR1 reads SGHNT; CDR2 reads YYREEE (reference sequence). There are 17 residues in the CDR3. CDR3 region: CASSLDARDRGSSPLHF. CDR3 sequence (DNA): TGTGCCAGCAGCTTGGATGCCCGGGACAGGGGTAGTTCACCCCTCCACTTT.

For the CDR3, the DNA is TGTGCCAGCAGCTTTAGCGGGAGGGACGAGCAGTACTTC. Translation gives CASSFSGRDEQYF. The J gene is TRBJ2-7, the V gene TRBV7-3, with 11 positions matching TRBD2. Germline loops: CDR1 SGHTA, CDR2 FQGTGA. The CDR3 loop spans 13 amino acids. Trimming at V came to 3 bases and at J to 5 bases, leaving 0 bases not matched to a gene.

J is TRBJ2-3 and V is TRBV12-3 or TRBV12-4, with no clear D. The V gene lost 3 bases and the J gene lost 4 bases, with 5 bases spanning the gap. The CDR3 runs 12 residues. The CDR3 DNA follows: TGTGCCAGCAGTTTCGTTCCAGATACGCAGTATTTT. Protein product: CASSFVPDTQYF.

This clonotype was seen many times. The CDR3 sequence: CASSYPSRDRDTGELFF. The CDR3 nucleotides are TGTGCCAGCAGTTACCCTAGCCGGGACAGGGACACCGGGGAGCTGTTTTTT. The gene calls are TRBV6-6 and TRBJ2-2; 9 bases match TRBD1. CDR1 and CDR2 (germline): MNHNY, SVGAGI (reference sequence). This CDR3 is built from 17 residues. Germline trimming cut 2 bases from V and 3 bases from J; bases unmatched to any gene: 7.

This clonotype was detected only a few times. V is TRBV9 and J is TRBJ2-7; D gene uncertain. Germline CDR1 and CDR2: SGDLS and YYNGEE. V was shortened by 5 bases and J by 1 base, with 7 bases between the two germline ends. This CDR3 has 12 residues. The CDR3 is CASSRNSYEQYF. DNA for the CDR3: TGTGCCAGCAGTCGAAATTCCTACGAGCAGTACTTC. Looking up the rest from reference TRBV9 and TRBJ2-7 gives the full variable domain: DSGVTQTPKHLITATGQRVTLRCSPRSGDLSVYWYQQSLDQGLQFLIQYYNGEERAKGNILERFSAQQFPDLHSELNLSSLELGDSALYFCASSRNSYEQYFGPGTRLTVT.

J is TRBJ2-7 and V is TRBV5-1; no firm D call. Germline V gene sequence: CDR1 SGHRS, CDR2 YFSETQ. Deletions cut 2 bases from V and 1 base from J, with 7 bases between. The CDR3 runs 13 residues. The CDR3 DNA is TGCGCCAGCAGCTTTAGTACTTCCTACGAGCAGTACTTC. Translation gives CASSFSTSYEQYF. The full variable domain, completed using reference TRBV5-1 and TRBJ2-7, is KAGVTQTPRYLIKTRGQQVTLSCSPISGHRSVSWYQQTPGQGLQFLFEYFSETQRNKGNFPGRFSGRQFSNSRSEMNVSTLELGDSALYLCASSFSTSYEQYFGPGTRLTVT.

There are many counts of this clonotype. V and J are TRBV7-2 and TRBJ1-5; no clear D. V lost 5 bases to trimming and J lost 0 bases, with 8 bases between them. The CDR3 covers 14 residues. The germline gives CDR1 SGHTA, CDR2 FQGNSA. The CDR3, as DNA: TGTGCCAGCAGCGCCGGCTATAGCAATCAGCCCCAGCATTTT. It codes for CASSAGYSNQPQHF.

This clonotype was counted many times. V usage is TRBV2 and J usage is TRBJ2-3; the match to TRBD1 covers 8 bases. The V and J ends lost 5 bases and 2 bases, in that order; junction bases with no gene match: 6. The V gene's germline CDR1 is SNHLY and CDR2 FYNNEI. The CDR3 sequence is 15 residues long. The CDR3 DNA reads TGTGCCAGCAGTCCAGGACAGGGCAACACAGATACGCAGTATTTT. Its protein product is CASSPGQGNTDTQYF.

The chain has TRBV27 and TRBJ2-7; TRBD1 is a possible D gene (5 bases). V was trimmed by 3 bases and J by 0 bases, leaving 12 bases between them. In germline, CDR1 is MNHEY, CDR2 SMNVEV (reference sequence). The CDR3 spans 15 residues. CDR3 sequence reads: CASSLGGARSYEQYF. CDR3 sequence (DNA): TGTGCCAGCAGTTTGGGTGGGGCCCGCTCCTACGAGCAGTACTTC.

This chain links TRBV3-1 with TRBJ2-3; 7 positions agree with TRBD1. Germline values: CDR1 LGHDT, CDR2 YNNKEL (reference sequence). J lost 3 bases, V lost 0 bases, and 6 bases had no gene match. The length of the CDR3 is 16 residues. CDR3 protein: CASSQDLDRSTDTQYF. The DNA for the CDR3 is TGTGCCAGCAGCCAAGATTTGGACAGGTCAACAGATACGCAGTATTTT.

V is TRBV6-2 or TRBV6-3 and J is TRBJ2-2, with 7 positions matching TRBD1. The CDR3 has 16 amino acids. With 6 bases clipped from V and 1 base from J, the junction kept 8 bases outside the gene matches. Germline CDR1 and CDR2: MNHEY and SVGEGT. The CDR3 nucleotides read TGTGCCAGCAGACGAGGGACAGCCATGAACACCGGGGAGCTGTTTTTT. Translated, it gives CASRRGTAMNTGELFF.

In this sample, this clonotype turned up a few times. This CDR3 reads CASSLGLEENTEAFF. CDR3 bases: TGTGCCAGCAGCTTGGGTCTGGAGGAGAACACTGAAGCTTTCTTT. The chain employs TRBV5-4 and TRBJ1-1; D remains unclear. CDR3 length: 15 amino acids. Trimming pared 0 bases from V and 1 base from J, leaving 10 bases between. The germline CDR1 and CDR2 sequences are SGHNT and YYREEE (reference sequence).

The rearrangement links TRBV6-2 or TRBV6-3 to TRBJ1-2; D is possibly TRBD1 (6 bases). The CDR3 is 16 residues long. Between the trimmed V and J ends, which lost 5 bases and 7 bases, there was a span of 23 bases. CDR1 is MNHEY and CDR2 is SVGEGT in the germline V gene. CDR3 protein: CASSPLRTGKSSGYTF. CDR3 nucleotides: TGTGCCAGCAGTCCTCTCCGTACAGGGAAATCTTCTGGCTACACCTTC.

This clonotype was counted at least ten times. The rearrangement joins TRBV20-1 to TRBJ2-5; 10 positions agree with TRBD2. The J segment lost 3 bases and the V segment lost 4 bases, leaving 8 bases of the junction unmatched. Germline V gene data show CDR1 as DFQATT and CDR2 as SNEGSKA (reference sequence). The CDR3 extends over 15 amino acids. The CDR3 DNA reads as TGCAGTGCTAACCCGGCTAGCGGGAGTGAAGAGACCCAGTACTTC. Translated, it gives CSANPASGSEETQYF.

The rearrangement uses TRBV30 and TRBJ2-7; TRBD2 agrees at 7 bases. Trimming removed 1 base from V and 5 bases from J; junction bases left unmatched: 5. The CDR3 has 13 residues. Germline CDR1 GTSNPN, CDR2 SVGIG (reference sequence). This CDR3 is CAWSGAAGDEQYF. DNA of the CDR3: TGTGCCTGGAGTGGAGCGGCGGGGGACGAGCAGTACTTC.

This clonotype has only a few counts. The rearrangement uses TRBV6-1 and TRBJ2-7; D gene uncertain. Germline CDR1 and CDR2: MNHNS and SASEGT. Between the trimmed V and J ends, which lost 8 bases and 0 bases, there was a span of 8 bases. The CDR3 sequence is 12 residues long. CDR3 in DNA: TGTGCCAGCCTTGAGAGCTCCTACGAGCAGTACTTC. Translated: CASLESSYEQYF.

This clonotype was detected ten times or more. The chain couples TRBV28 to TRBJ2-3, with 8 bases fitting TRBD2. CDR3 size: 15 residues. V was pared by 3 bases and J by 4 bases, with 6 bases of the junction left unmatched. Germline CDR1 reads MDHEN; CDR2 reads SYDVKM. CDR3 sequence reads: CASSFEAGDPDTQYF. The CDR3 DNA is TGTGCCAGCAGTTTCGAAGCGGGGGACCCAGATACGCAGTATTTT.

The sample holds many counts of this clonotype. This chain uses TRBV12-3 or TRBV12-4 with TRBJ1-6; perhaps TRBD1 as D (6 bases). The CDR3 length is 12 residues. Trimming took off 4 bases at V and 10 bases at J, with 8 bases between the two ends. CDR3: CASSSRGSPLHF. The DNA of the CDR3 is TGTGCCAGCAGTTCCAGGGGATCACCCCTCCACTTT.

The sample holds a few counts of this clonotype. This chain uses TRBV5-6 with TRBJ2-7; possible D gene TRBD2, 7 bases. The CDR3 loop spans 16 amino acids. V was cut by 4 bases and J by 0 bases, with 17 bases left in between. Per the germline V gene, CDR1 is SGHDT and CDR2 is YYEEEE. CDR3 sequence (DNA): TGTGCCAGCAGCCCGGGGGGCCAGGGCTACTCCTACGAGCAGTACTTC. Residues: CASSPGGQGYSYEQYF. The whole variable domain, remainder taken from reference TRBV5-6 and TRBJ2-7, is DAGVTQSPTHLIKTRGQQVTLRCSPKSGHDTVSWYQQALGQGPQFIFQYYEEEERQRGNFPDRFSGHQFPNYSSELNVNALLLGDSALYLCASSPGGQGYSYEQYFGPGTRLTVT.

Regarding this clonotype: At one of its ends the junction is not consistent with the germline gene, which may arise from a read error. V gene TRBV6-2 or TRBV6-3 combines with J gene TRBJ1-4, with D unclear. This CDR3 has 13 amino acids. Germline CDR1 MNHEY, CDR2 SVGEGT. As DNA, the CDR3 is TGTGCCAGCACTAATACACCGAGGGAAAAACTGGTTTTT. Its translation is CASTNTPREKLVF.

This clonotype was recorded once. This may arise from a read error, as a much more abundant clone is one base away. CDR3 in DNA: TGTGCCAGCAGTTACGTCACCGGGGAGCTGTTTTTT. This sequence encodes CASSYVTGELFF. This chain uses TRBV6-5 with TRBJ2-2; D gene uncertain. There are 12 residues in the CDR3. Germline CDR1 and CDR2: MNHEY and SVGAGI. The ends were cut back, 2 bases at V and 4 bases at J, with 2 bases in the middle.

The chain is built from TRBV20-1 and TRBJ2-7, with D possibly being TRBD1 or TRBD2 (5 bases each). V was shortened by 0 bases and J by 6 bases, with 18 bases between the two germline ends. This CDR3 comprises 15 residues. Germline V CDR1 and CDR2: DFQATT, SNEGSKA (reference sequence). CDR3 in amino acids: CSARDHGAPRFEQYF. CDR3 DNA sequence: TGCAGTGCTAGAGATCACGGGGCCCCTAGGTTCGAGCAGTACTTC.